Each of the 20 T cell receptor beta chains below was sequenced from the same sample in a study of OX40 agonist ivuxolimab in advanced cancers. TCRdb keeps only in-frame clones here, not all; method: immunoSEQ multiplex PCR. This sample yields about 50,000 clones, of which 80% to 90% are seen a single time; roughly 7% belongs to the top ten. The specimen comprised CD4+ or CD8+ T cells sorted from blood, sampled in a trial of the OX40 agonist ivuxolimab. The receptors were sampled from an adult with an advanced solid tumor such as melanoma, head and neck, liver or kidney cancer.

This rearrangement joins TRBV27 to TRBJ1-2; 9 bases line up with TRBD1. The germline V gene has CDR1 MNHEY and CDR2 SMNVEV (reference sequence). This CDR3 has 16 residues. V lost 5 bases to trimming and J lost 7 bases; unmatched junction nucleotides: 14. This CDR3 is CASSPLRTGGAGGYTF. In nucleotides, the CDR3 is TGTGCCAGCAGTCCATTGAGAACAGGGGGCGCGGGTGGCTACACCTTC.

This chain links TRBV7-5 with TRBJ2-1; the D segment call TRBD2 is taken from the table without a DNA check. TRBV7-5 is a recognized pseudogene. The CDR3 covers 16 residues. CDR3 region: CVRSLAREESRSDPFF. The CDR3 coding sequence is TGTGTCAGAAGCTTAGCCCGCGAGGAGTCGCGGTCAGATCCGTTCTTC.

J is TRBJ1-2 and V is TRBV29-1; the D gene is possibly TRBD1 (5 bases). The CDR3 consists of 13 residues. V was pared by 1 base and J by 2 bases, with 8 bases between. Germline loops: CDR1 SQVTM, CDR2 ANQGSEA. CDR3 DNA sequence: TGCAGCGTTGAAGTGGGGGGGAACTATGGCTACACCTTC. This gives the protein CSVEVGGNYGYTF.

This clone has just one count. V gene TRBV2 combines with J gene TRBJ1-1; no reliable D call. The CDR3 runs to 14 residues. Trimming shortened V by 4 bases and J by 2 bases, and 11 bases separated the two germline ends. Germline lookup yields CDR1 SNHLY and CDR2 FYNNEI. The CDR3 protein is CASSGRIANTEAFF. The CDR3 nucleotides read TGTGCCAGCAGTGGCAGGATCGCAAACACTGAAGCTTTCTTT.

This chain connects TRBV27 to TRBJ1-1, with 8 bases aligning to TRBD1. The CDR3 spans 15 residues. J lost 5 bases, V lost 5 bases, and 10 bases had no gene match. CDR1 is MNHEY, CDR2 SMNVEV, per germline (reference sequence). This CDR3 reads CASSPLGQGGTEAFF. DNA for the CDR3: TGTGCCAGCAGTCCGCTCGGACAGGGTGGAACTGAAGCTTTCTTT.

The V call is TRBV6-5, the J call TRBJ2-7; D unresolved. The germline V gene has CDR1 MNHEY and CDR2 SVGAGI. This CDR3 comprises 13 residues. V lost 7 bases and J lost 9, with 19 bases in between. CDR3 sequence: CASTDSSSGVQYF. The DNA for the CDR3 is TGTGCCAGCACTGATTCTTCGTCGGGCGTGCAGTACTTC.

The V and J genes are TRBV7-9 and TRBJ1-1; 10 bases line up with TRBD1. V shed 8 bases and J 4 bases; nucleotides not matched to a gene: 10. The CDR3 covers 15 residues. The V gene's germline CDR1 is SEHNR and CDR2 FQNEAQ (reference sequence). The CDR3 here is CASGPTGGWGTEAFF. DNA of the CDR3: TGTGCCAGCGGACCGACAGGGGGCTGGGGCACTGAAGCTTTCTTT. The full variable domain, with the rest looked up from reference TRBV7-9 and TRBJ1-1, is DTGVSQNPRHKITKRGQNVTFRCDPISEHNRLYWYRQTLGQGPEFLTYFQNEAQLEKSRLLSDRFSAERPKGSFSTLEIQRTEQGDSAMYLCASGPTGGWGTEAFFGQGTRLTVV.

The chain carries TRBV27 and TRBJ2-5; 11 nucleotides align to TRBD2. The CDR3 extends over 14 amino acids. Germline trimming cut 6 bases from V and 3 bases from J; bases unmatched to any gene: 3. Per germline, CDR1 MNHEY and CDR2 SMNVEV (reference sequence). CDR3 in amino acids: CASSPGLAEETQYF. The CDR3 DNA reads as TGTGCCAGCAGCCCGGGACTAGCGGAAGAGACCCAGTACTTC.

The chain carries TRBV2 and TRBJ1-3; no clear D gene. Germline-derived CDR1 and CDR2 are SNHLY and FYNNEI. CDR3 size: 17 residues. V lost 2 bases and J lost 0, with 14 bases in between. Here the CDR3 DNA reads TGTGCCAGCAGTGAACAGGTTGCCGTTTTCTCTGGAAACACCATATATTTT. It encodes CASSEQVAVFSGNTIYF. Based on the CDR3 plus reference TRBV2 and TRBJ1-3, the full variable domain is EPEVTQTPSHQVTQMGQEVILRCVPISNHLYFYWYRQILGQKVEFLVSFYNNEISEKSEIFDDQFSVERPDGSNFTLKIRSTKLEDSAMYFCASSEQVAVFSGNTIYFGEGSWLTVV.

The V and J genes are TRBV5-4 and TRBJ1-1; the match to TRBD1 covers 8 bases. CDR1 and CDR2 from the germline V gene are SGHNT and YYREEE (reference sequence). Trimming at V came to 0 bases and at J to 5 bases, leaving 6 bases not matched to a gene. The CDR3 loop spans 15 amino acids. CDR3 region: CASSLVGRGLTEAFF. CDR3 in DNA: TGTGCCAGCAGCTTGGTCGGCAGGGGGCTTACTGAAGCTTTCTTT.

The chain combines TRBV10-2 with TRBJ2-1; TRBD2 aligns across 11 bases. V gave up 6 bases and J gave up 3 bases; unmatched junction bases: 7. This CDR3 is built from 16 residues. Germline CDR1 WSHSY, CDR2 SAAADI. DNA of the CDR3: TGCGCCAGCAGAGCTATAGCGGGAGGGCGCTACAATGAGCAGTTCTTC. Encoded protein: CASRAIAGGRYNEQFF.

J is TRBJ1-2 and V is TRBV11-2; TRBD1 matches 9 bases. The CDR3 length is 15 residues. Germline V gives CDR1 SGHAT, CDR2 FQNNGV. J was trimmed by 0 bases and V by 5 bases; bases with no gene match: 4. The CDR3 DNA reads TGTGCCAGCAGCCGGACAGGGGCTTCTAACTATGGCTACACCTTC. Its translation is CASSRTGASNYGYTF.

CDR3 residues: CASRILDRQETQYF. The CDR3 bases are TGTGCCAGCCGAATCCTCGACAGGCAAGAGACCCAGTACTTC. The chain has TRBV21-1 and TRBJ2-5; TRBD1, as called in the table, went unchecked against the DNA. TRBV21-1 is deemed a pseudogene. CDR3 length: 14 residues.

The chain employs TRBV27 and TRBJ2-7; TRBD1 is a possible D gene (5 bases). The germline V gene encodes CDR1 MNHEY and CDR2 SMNVEV (reference sequence). The CDR3 extends over 12 amino acids. Trimming pared 3 bases from V and 7 bases from J, leaving 10 bases between. The CDR3 region has the DNA TGTGCCAGCAGTTTGATAAAGGGGGAGCAGTACTTC. Translating gives CASSLIKGEQYF.

The chain recombines TRBV13 with TRBJ2-5, with 12 nucleotides matching TRBD2. Germline values: CDR1 PRHDT, CDR2 FYEKMQ (reference sequence). V lost 4 bases, J lost 11 bases, and 11 bases stayed unmatched. The CDR3 is 15 residues long. Written as DNA, the CDR3 is TGTGCCAGCAGCTCTGGACTAGCGGGGAGTCGCCAGCAGTACTTC. This gives the protein CASSSGLAGSRQQYF.

This sequence joins TRBV18 and TRBJ1-5; 9 bases align to TRBD1. The CDR3 is 16 amino acids. Germline V gene data show CDR1 as KGHSH and CDR2 as LQKENI. The J segment lost 5 bases and the V segment lost 0 bases, leaving 5 bases of the junction unmatched. In DNA form, the CDR3 reads TGTGCCAGCTCACCACCGATGGGACAGGGCGATCAGCCCCAGCATTTT. Translating it yields CASSPPMGQGDQPQHF.

This clone showed up just once. The rearrangement uses TRBV2 and TRBJ1-3; unclear D gene. Germline CDR1 is SNHLY and CDR2 is FYNNEI. V lost 7 bases, J lost 0 bases, and 7 bases lay in between. The CDR3 is 13 amino acids. The CDR3 DNA follows: TGTGCCAGCATTACCGACTCTGGAAACACCATATATTTT. Its translation: CASITDSGNTIYF.

The chain recombines TRBV5-6 with TRBJ2-7; 8 positions agree with TRBD1. The CDR3 totals 15 residues. The trim removed 0 bases at V and 1 base at J, leaving 3 bases unmatched. The germline V gene encodes CDR1 SGHDT and CDR2 YYEEEE. Written as DNA, the CDR3 is TGTGCCAGCAGCTTGGGACAGGGGCGATCCTACGAGCAGTACTTC. It encodes CASSLGQGRSYEQYF.

The chain recombines TRBV30 with TRBJ1-6; 9 bases match TRBD1. The CDR3 loop spans 15 amino acids. J was trimmed by 7 bases and V by 0 bases; bases with no gene match: 4. Germline assignment: CDR1 GTSNPN and CDR2 SVGIG (reference sequence). The CDR3 region is CAWSVGTGRNSPLHF. CDR3 DNA sequence: TGTGCCTGGAGTGTCGGGACAGGGAGGAATTCACCCCTCCACTTT. The full variable domain, in which reference TRBV30 and TRBJ1-6 provide the parts outside the CDR3, is SQTIHQWPATLVQPVGSPLSLECTVEGTSNPNLYWYRQAAGRGLQLLFYSVGIGQISSEVPQNLSASRPQDRQFILSSKKLLLSDSGFYLCAWSVGTGRNSPLHFGNGTRLTVT.

As for this clone: A read error may explain this, as a much larger clone is one base away. The chain carries TRBV5-4 and TRBJ1-2; 7 bases align to TRBD1. Germline assignment: CDR1 SGHNT and CDR2 YYREEE (reference sequence). V lost 4 bases to trimming and J lost 0 bases; unmatched junction nucleotides: 9. The CDR3 loop spans 16 amino acids. The CDR3 loop is CASSVGGSNSNYGYTF. The CDR3 DNA reads as TGTGCCAGCAGCGTAGGGGGCAGTAACTCTAACTATGGCTACACCTTC.